Listed below are T cell receptor beta chains from one sample, sequenced in a study of Graves' ophthalmopathy and Graves' hyperthyroidism. TCRdb ran MiXCR on the multiplex PCR reads and lists one entry per CDR3 protein. The data contain 500,000 to 600,000 distinct CDR3 sequences, under 45% of them singletons. The sequencing input was peripheral blood or thyroid tissue (not recorded which). The receptors here all came from an adult man with Graves' hyperthyroidism. Each CDR3 is given with its conserved first and last residue. A D gene is named only where the DNA matches it firmly. A clone size is listed for some rows: how often the clone was seen (once, few, many), or a class if it is expanded.

cdr3_nt,cdr3_aa,j_call,v_call,d_call,clone_size
TGTGCCAGCGAGCGGGGGGGCAATGAGCAGTTCTTC,CASERGGNEQFF,TRBJ2-1,TRBV7-9,TRBD2,.
TGTGCCACCAGTGATTTCAGGACAGGGCACTATGGCTACACCTTC,CATSDFRTGHYGYTF,TRBJ1-2,TRBV24-1,TRBD1,.
TGTGCCAGCAACCCTGGACAGATCTATAATTCACCCCTCCACTTT,CASNPGQIYNSPLHF,TRBJ1-6,TRBV11-2,.,few
TGCAGTGCTAGAGTACCGACCGGGACTAGCGCAGCAGATACGCAGTATTTT,CSARVPTGTSAADTQYF,TRBJ2-3,TRBV20-1,TRBD2,few
TGTGCCAGCAGTTACCCGAGCCTCCGTGGGTATAGTCAGCCCCAGCATTTT,CASSYPSLRGYSQPQHF,TRBJ1-5,TRBV6-6,.,many
TGTGCCAGCAGTGAAGGGACAGGGCCCTACGAGCAGTACTTC,CASSEGTGPYEQYF,TRBJ2-7,TRBV25-1,TRBD1,many
TGCAGTGCTAGAGACCTCCCGGGGGCCTACGAGCAGTACTTC,CSARDLPGAYEQYF,TRBJ2-7,TRBV20-1,.,.
TGTGCCATCAGTGAAGGGGGCATGAACACTGAAGCTTTCTTT,CAISEGGMNTEAFF,TRBJ1-1,TRBV10-3,TRBD1,.
TGTGCCACAAGACCCCCCGGGGCCCTCAACTATGGCTACACCTTC,CATRPPGALNYGYTF,TRBJ1-2,TRBV19,.,.
TGCAGTGCTAGAGCGCCTGGACAGTCCTCCTACGAGCAGTACTTC,CSARAPGQSSYEQYF,TRBJ2-7,TRBV20-1,.,.
TGTGCCAGCAGCCACGCTGCCCGGGACAGGGCTCAAGGCTACACCTTC,CASSHAARDRAQGYTF,TRBJ1-2,TRBV3-1,TRBD1,.
TGTGCCAGCAGTTTCCCACGGGGGCAGGGCTTCGGTGGGCCCCAGCATTTT,CASSFPRGQGFGGPQHF,TRBJ1-5,TRBV12-3/TRBV12-4,.,.
TGTGCCAGCAGCTTGGGACTAGCGGGAGGCGAGCAGTACTTC,CASSLGLAGGEQYF,TRBJ2-7,TRBV7-3,TRBD2,many
TGCAGCGTCCTTCCTGTGGGAAGCACAGATACGCAGTATTTT,CSVLPVGSTDTQYF,TRBJ2-3,TRBV29-1,.,.
TGCAGCGTTGAGCGGGCCGCAAACTATGGCTACACCTTC,CSVERAANYGYTF,TRBJ1-2,TRBV29-1,.,many
TGCAGCGTCCGGACTAGCGGGAACACCGGGGATGGCTACACCTTC,CSVRTSGNTGDGYTF,TRBJ1-2,TRBV29-1,.,.
TGTGCCAGCTGTCTCGGCTACGAGCAGTACTTC,CASCLGYEQYF,TRBJ2-7,TRBV7-9,.,many
TGCGCCAGCAGCAATTTGAGGATCGGAGAGACCCAGTACTTC,CASSNLRIGETQYF,TRBJ2-5,TRBV5-1,.,many
TGTGCCAGCATCCGGGACGAGCAGTACTTC,CASIRDEQYF,TRBJ2-7,TRBV25-1,.,.
TGCAGCGTTGAAGGAACTAGCGGGAGCTCTGGGGCCAACGTCCTGACTTTC,CSVEGTSGSSGANVLTF,TRBJ2-6,TRBV29-1,TRBD2,.
TGTGCCAGCAGCTTATATGTAGAGGAGACCCAGTACTTC,CASSLYVEETQYF,TRBJ2-5,TRBV7-9,.,many
TGTGCCAGCAGCTTAGACCGAGGCGGGGAGCTGTTTTTT,CASSLDRGGELFF,TRBJ2-2,TRBV11-2,.,many
TGTGCCAGTAGTCCAGGGACAGGAGTCTACGAGCAGTACTTC,CASSPGTGVYEQYF,TRBJ2-7,TRBV19,TRBD1,many
TGTGCCAGCACCCACACCGGGACAGGCCTATCCGGGGCCAACGTCCTGACTTTC,CASTHTGTGLSGANVLTF,TRBJ2-6,TRBV28,TRBD1,many
TGTGCCAGTAGTCAGGGACCCCGCACAGATACGCAGTATTTT,CASSQGPRTDTQYF,TRBJ2-3,TRBV19,.,few
TGTGCCAGCAGTTTACGAGGGTACGATGGCTACACCTTC,CASSLRGYDGYTF,TRBJ1-2,TRBV10-3,.,.
TGTGCCAGCAGTTTATGGGGTGTAACCTACGAGCAGTACTTC,CASSLWGVTYEQYF,TRBJ2-7,TRBV12-3/TRBV12-4,.,many
TGTGCCAGCAGTGCGGGAGGTGGGACCCAGTACTTC,CASSAGGGTQYF,TRBJ2-5,TRBV2,TRBD2,.
TGCAGCGTTGACTTGGCGGGAAATGGCTACACCTTC,CSVDLAGNGYTF,TRBJ1-2,TRBV29-1,.,many
TGCGCCAGCAGCTGGGGGACGGCGAACACCGGGGAGCTGTTTTTT,CASSWGTANTGELFF,TRBJ2-2,TRBV5-1,.,.
TGTGCCACCAGTGTTAGCGGTCTAACTCAAGAGACCCAGTACTTC,CATSVSGLTQETQYF,TRBJ2-5,TRBV24-1,.,.
TGTACCACCAGAGGCGGGAACGCTGAAGCTTTCTTT,CTTRGGNAEAFF,TRBJ1-1,TRBV24-1,.,.
TGTGCCAGCAGCGAGGGGGAAGGGGGGCTTGGGTATGGCTACACCTTC,CASSEGEGGLGYGYTF,TRBJ1-2,TRBV9,.,few
TGCAGTGCTAGTCGGGCAGGGGGCTTAACCTACAATGAGCAGTTCTTC,CSASRAGGLTYNEQFF,TRBJ2-1,TRBV20-1,TRBD1,many
TGTGCCAGCAGTCAAAGGGGACTAGCGGGAGCCGAGCAGTACTTC,CASSQRGLAGAEQYF,TRBJ2-7,TRBV7-2,TRBD2,.
TGTGCCAGCAGCGCAGGGGGCACATACGAGCAGTACTTC,CASSAGGTYEQYF,TRBJ2-7,TRBV5-4,TRBD1,few
TGTGCCAGCAGTTTTGGGGTAGCGGCACAAGAGACCCAGTACTTC,CASSFGVAAQETQYF,TRBJ2-5,TRBV27,.,few
TGCAGTGGGCTAGGGGGTGGTCACGGGGAGCTGTTTTTT,CSGLGGGHGELFF,TRBJ2-2,TRBV20-1,.,.
TGCAGCGAAGCCGGGACAGAGTATAATTCACCCCTCCACTTT,CSEAGTEYNSPLHF,TRBJ1-6,TRBV29-1,TRBD1,few
TGTGCCAGCAGCGTCAGCGGGAGTTACAATGAGCAGTTCTTC,CASSVSGSYNEQFF,TRBJ2-1,TRBV7-9,TRBD2,few
TGTGCCAGCAGCTTAGCGGGGACAGTTCAAGGTTCACCCCTCCACTTT,CASSLAGTVQGSPLHF,TRBJ1-6,TRBV7-2,TRBD1,.
TGCAGCTTAGACCGGGCTGCGAACACTGAAGCTTTCTTT,CSLDRAANTEAFF,TRBJ1-1,TRBV29-1,.,.
TGTGCCAGCAGTGAATGGACAGGGGACGAGACCCAGTACTTC,CASSEWTGDETQYF,TRBJ2-5,TRBV2,TRBD1,.
TGCGCCAGCAGCTCCGGTTTGGTAGGGCACGAGCAGTACTTC,CASSSGLVGHEQYF,TRBJ2-7,TRBV5-1,.,many
TGCGCCAGCAGCCAAGTCCCCCCCGGGGGTGGCACTGAAGCTTTCTTT,CASSQVPPGGGTEAFF,TRBJ1-1,TRBV4-1,.,many
TGTGCCAGCAGGGACATTTTTTCACCCCTCCACTTT,CASRDIFSPLHF,TRBJ1-6,TRBV27,.,many
TGTGCCAGCAGCTTAAGTTCCGGGCCTCGACAGTACGAGCAGTACTTC,CASSLSSGPRQYEQYF,TRBJ2-7,TRBV7-8,.,few
TGCAGTGCTAGTGGGTTGAGGGAGACCCAGTACTTC,CSASGLRETQYF,TRBJ2-5,TRBV20-1,.,many
TGTGCCAGTAGCCGGACAGTTAACACCGGGGAGCTGTTTTTT,CASSRTVNTGELFF,TRBJ2-2,TRBV19,.,few
TGTGCCTGGAGTCCCCCCCGGGGTGGCACTGAAGCTTTCTTT,CAWSPPRGGTEAFF,TRBJ1-1,TRBV30,.,.
TGTGCCAGCAGCCAGCGGGGGGATGATTTGAGCGAGCAGTACTTC,CASSQRGDDLSEQYF,TRBJ2-7,TRBV7-6,TRBD2,many
TGTGCCAGCAGCTTAGGTGATTTTGGGGGGCACTACGAGCAGTACTTC,CASSLGDFGGHYEQYF,TRBJ2-7,TRBV7-9,.,many
TGTGCCAGCAGCAGGGACATCTCTCAAGAGACCCAGTACTTC,CASSRDISQETQYF,TRBJ2-5,TRBV14,.,many
TGTGCCAGCAGTCTCGACAGCGGGGAGCTGTTTTTT,CASSLDSGELFF,TRBJ2-2,TRBV2,.,many
TGTGCCAGCAGCTTAGCGCTGGGGGCTACAGATACGCAGTATTTT,CASSLALGATDTQYF,TRBJ2-3,TRBV7-6,.,.
TGCGCCAGCAGCGGAAGTAGGGGGGACGGGCGGGAAAAACTGTTTTTT,CASSGSRGDGREKLFF,TRBJ1-4,TRBV4-1,.,few